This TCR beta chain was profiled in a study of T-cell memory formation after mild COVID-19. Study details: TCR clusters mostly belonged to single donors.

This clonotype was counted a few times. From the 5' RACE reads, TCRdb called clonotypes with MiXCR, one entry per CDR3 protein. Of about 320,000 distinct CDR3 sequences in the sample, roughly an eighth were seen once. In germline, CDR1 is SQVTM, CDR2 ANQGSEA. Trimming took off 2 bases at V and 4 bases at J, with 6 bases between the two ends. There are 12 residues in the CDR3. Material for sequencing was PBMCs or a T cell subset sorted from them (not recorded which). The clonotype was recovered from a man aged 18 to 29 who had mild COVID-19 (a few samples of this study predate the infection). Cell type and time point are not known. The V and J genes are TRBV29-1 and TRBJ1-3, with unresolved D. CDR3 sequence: CSVESEGNTIYF. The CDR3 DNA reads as TGCAGCGTTGAATCTGAGGGAAACACCATATATTTT.